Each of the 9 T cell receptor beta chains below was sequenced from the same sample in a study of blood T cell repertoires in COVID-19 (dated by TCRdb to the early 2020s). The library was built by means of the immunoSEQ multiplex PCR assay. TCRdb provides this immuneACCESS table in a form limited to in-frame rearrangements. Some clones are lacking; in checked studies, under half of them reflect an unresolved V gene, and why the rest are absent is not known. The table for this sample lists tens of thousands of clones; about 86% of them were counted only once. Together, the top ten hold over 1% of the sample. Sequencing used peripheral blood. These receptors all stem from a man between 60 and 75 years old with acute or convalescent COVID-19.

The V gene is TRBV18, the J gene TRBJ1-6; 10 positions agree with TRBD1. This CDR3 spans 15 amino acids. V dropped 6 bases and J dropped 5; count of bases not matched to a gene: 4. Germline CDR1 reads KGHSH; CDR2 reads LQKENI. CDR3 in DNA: TGTGCCAGCTCCGCCGGGACAGGGGATAATTCACCCCTCCACTTT. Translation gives CASSAGTGDNSPLHF.

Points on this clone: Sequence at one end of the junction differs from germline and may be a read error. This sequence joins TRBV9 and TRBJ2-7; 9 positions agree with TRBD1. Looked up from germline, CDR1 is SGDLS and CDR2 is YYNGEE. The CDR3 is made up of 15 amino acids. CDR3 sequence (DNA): TGTGCCAGCAGCCATGGACAGGGGAACTCCCACGAGCAGTACTTC. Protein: CASSHGQGNSHEQYF.

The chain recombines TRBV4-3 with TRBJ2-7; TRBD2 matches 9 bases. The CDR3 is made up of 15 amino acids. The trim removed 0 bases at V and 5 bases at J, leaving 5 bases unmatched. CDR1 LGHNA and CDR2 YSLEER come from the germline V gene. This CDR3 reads CASSQERGGNNEQYF. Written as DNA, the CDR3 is TGCGCCAGCAGCCAAGAGCGGGGGGGCAACAACGAGCAGTACTTC.

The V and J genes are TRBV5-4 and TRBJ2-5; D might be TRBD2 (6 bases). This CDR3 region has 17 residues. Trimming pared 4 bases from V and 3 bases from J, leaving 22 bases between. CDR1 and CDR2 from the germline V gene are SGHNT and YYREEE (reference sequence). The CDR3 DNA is TGTGCCAGCAGCCGGGTCCTGTCGGGAGCGGAGAAAGAGACCCAGTACTTC. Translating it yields CASSRVLSGAEKETQYF.

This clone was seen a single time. The CDR3 DNA reads as TGTGCCAGCGCGGTTACCACCAATGAGCAGTTCTTC. Its protein product is CASAVTTNEQFF. This chain uses TRBV2 with TRBJ2-1; D is unclear. Trimming removed 8 bases at V and 6 bases at J, with 11 bases between. The CDR3 loop spans 12 amino acids. Germline V gene lookup returns CDR1 SNHLY and CDR2 FYNNEI.

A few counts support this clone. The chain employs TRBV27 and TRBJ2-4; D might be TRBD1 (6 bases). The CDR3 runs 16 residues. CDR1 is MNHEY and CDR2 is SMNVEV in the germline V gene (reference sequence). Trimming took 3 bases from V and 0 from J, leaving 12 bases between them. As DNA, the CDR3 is TGTGCCAGCAGTTTGAGGGGACAACTAGCCAAAAACATTCAGTACTTC. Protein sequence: CASSLRGQLAKNIQYF.

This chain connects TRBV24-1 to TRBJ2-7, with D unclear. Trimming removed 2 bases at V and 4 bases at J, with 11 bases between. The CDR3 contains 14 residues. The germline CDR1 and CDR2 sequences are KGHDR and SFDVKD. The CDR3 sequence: CATSDSRLGYEQYF. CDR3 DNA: TGTGCCACCAGTGATTCCCGACTCGGATACGAGCAGTACTTC.

DNA of the CDR3: TGCAGCGTTGAAGGCAGGGGTTCCTATGGCTACACCTTC. Translating it yields CSVEGRGSYGYTF. The chain recombines TRBV29-1 with TRBJ1-2; D is perhaps TRBD1 (6 bases). This CDR3 has 13 residues. V was shortened by 1 base and J by 4 bases, with 10 bases between the two germline ends. The germline V gene encodes CDR1 SQVTM and CDR2 ANQGSEA.

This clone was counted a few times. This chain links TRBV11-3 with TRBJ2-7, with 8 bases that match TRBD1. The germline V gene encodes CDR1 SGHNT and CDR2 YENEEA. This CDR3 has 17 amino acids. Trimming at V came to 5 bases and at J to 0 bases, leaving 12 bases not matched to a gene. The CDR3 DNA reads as TGTGCCAGCAGCCACCCGGAAACGGACAGGGCCTCCTACGAGCAGTACTTC. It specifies CASSHPETDRASYEQYF. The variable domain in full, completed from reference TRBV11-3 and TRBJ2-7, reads EAGVVQSPRYKIIEKKQPVAFWCNPISGHNTLYWYLQNLGQGPELLIRYENEEAVDDSQLPKDRFSAERLKGVDSTLKIQPAELGDSAVYLCASSHPETDRASYEQYFGPGTRLTVT.